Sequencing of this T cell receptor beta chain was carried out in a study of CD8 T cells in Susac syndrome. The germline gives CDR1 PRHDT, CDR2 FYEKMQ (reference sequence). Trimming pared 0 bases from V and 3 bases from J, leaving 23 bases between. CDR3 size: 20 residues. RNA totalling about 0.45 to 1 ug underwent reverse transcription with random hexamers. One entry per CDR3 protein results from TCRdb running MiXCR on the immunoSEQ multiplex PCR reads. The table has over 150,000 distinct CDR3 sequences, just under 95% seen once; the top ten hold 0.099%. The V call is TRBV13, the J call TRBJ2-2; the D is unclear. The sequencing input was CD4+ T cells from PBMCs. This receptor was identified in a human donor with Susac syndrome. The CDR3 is CASSLGPRRQLRTYTGELFF. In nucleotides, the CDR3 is TGTGCCAGCAGCTTAGGCCCCCGACGGCAGCTTAGAACCTACACCGGGGAGCTGTTTTTT.